This TCR beta chain was retrieved from a study of prognosis after radiotherapy for stage I lung cancer. This CDR3 spans 15 amino acids. Looked up from germline, CDR1 is LNHDA and CDR2 is SQIVND (reference sequence). Germline trimming cut 5 bases from V and 6 bases from J; bases unmatched to any gene: 10. General study findings and limits: The study found lower Shannon entropy after stereotactic body radiation therapy in patients who developed distant metastases.

Using two-round multiplex PCR, the authors amplified TCR beta CDR3 from genomic DNA. First-round PCR, the initial amplification, used primers specific to each TRBV and TRBJ gene. Each CDR3 protein gets one entry after TCRdb re-called the multiplex PCR reads with MiXCR. The table shows 38,000 or so distinct CDR3 sequences, with around 24% occurring only once. Note on this clonotype: Its antigen is unknown.

Source: PBMCs, taken before or after stereotactic body radiation therapy (not recorded which). This TCR derives from a donor of 50 years or more with non-small cell lung cancer. The chain couples TRBV19 to TRBJ1-2; 9 bases map to TRBD1. The CDR3: CASSPWTGAHHGYTF. CDR3 coding DNA: TGTGCCAGTAGTCCATGGACAGGGGCTCATCATGGCTACACCTTC.